The 30 T cell receptor beta chains listed next were all sequenced from one sample in a study of TIL therapy for anti-PD-1-resistant metastatic lung cancer. The immunoSEQ assay was v3. Assay used: immunoSEQ multiplex PCR; TCRdb lists only in-frame clones, some missing. The sample has roughly 57,000 clones; 75% to 90% are singletons. Time point given: pre-treatment sample, taken before nivolumab and TIL therapy. The sequences come from blood, collected at baseline. These receptors were taken from a person between 25 and 79 years old with non-small cell lung cancer.

This sequence joins TRBV29-1 and TRBJ2-7, with D maybe TRBD2 (6 bases). This CDR3 region has 14 residues. The germline gives CDR1 SQVTM, CDR2 ANQGSEA. V lost 6 bases, J lost 0 bases, and 15 bases lay in between. The CDR3 DNA reads as TGCAGCGTGTCGGGGGTCCCGGACTCCTACGAGCAGTACTTC. Translating it yields CSVSGVPDSYEQYF.

The chain has TRBV25-1 and TRBJ1-1, with D maybe TRBD1 (5 bases). CDR1 is MGHDK, CDR2 SYGVNS, per germline. The CDR3 extends over 15 amino acids. V shed 5 bases and J shed 5 bases, with 18 bases lying between them. CDR3 DNA: TGTGCCAGCAGTCCAGTGGGGGGTTTGGGAACTGAAGCTTTCTTT. Protein product: CASSPVGGLGTEAFF.

The chain has TRBV24-1 and TRBJ2-3, with D perhaps being TRBD1 or TRBD2 (5 bases each). Germline-derived CDR1 and CDR2 are KGHDR and SFDVKD. V lost 0 bases, J lost 1 base, and 7 bases lay in between. This CDR3 region has 15 residues. CDR3 loop: CATSDLGTGTDTQYF. The CDR3 DNA is TGTGCCACCAGTGATTTGGGGACGGGCACAGATACGCAGTATTTT.

The chain has TRBV24-1 and TRBJ2-1; possible D gene TRBD1, 6 bases. The ends were cut back, 3 bases at V and 4 bases at J, with 18 bases in the middle. Germline CDR1 is KGHDR and CDR2 is SFDVKD. The CDR3 spans 17 residues. CDR3 protein: CATSDPVTGNLYNEQFF. The CDR3 region has the DNA TGTGCCACCAGTGATCCCGTCACAGGGAACCTTTACAATGAGCAGTTCTTC.

The sample holds one count of this clone. J is TRBJ2-1 and V is TRBV5-6, with D perhaps TRBD1 (5 bases). CDR1 and CDR2 from the germline V gene are SGHDT and YYEEEE. Trimming took 4 bases from V and 4 from J, leaving 15 bases between them. The CDR3 sequence is 15 residues long. The CDR3 spells CASSPRPQGYNEQFF. In DNA, the CDR3 is TGTGCCAGCAGCCCTCGCCCTCAGGGTTACAATGAGCAGTTCTTC.

V gene TRBV28 combines with J gene TRBJ1-5; 7 bases line up with TRBD1. The CDR3 loop spans 16 amino acids. Germline trimming cut 2 bases from V and 2 bases from J; bases unmatched to any gene: 6. Germline lookup yields CDR1 MDHEN and CDR2 SYDVKM. This CDR3 is CASSLQGGRGNQPQHF. CDR3 sequence (DNA): TGTGCCAGCAGTTTACAGGGGGGTCGGGGCAATCAGCCCCAGCATTTT.

The V gene is TRBV30, the J gene TRBJ1-1; D remains unclear. Germline V gives CDR1 GTSNPN, CDR2 SVGIG (reference sequence). V was trimmed by 1 base and J by 0 bases, leaving 6 bases between them. The CDR3 is 13 amino acids. The CDR3 DNA follows: TGTGCCTGGAGTGGGGTGTTGAACACTGAAGCTTTCTTT. It yields the protein CAWSGVLNTEAFF.

The chain joins TRBV7-8 to TRBJ2-5; perhaps TRBD1 as D (6 bases). Looked up from germline, CDR1 is SGHVS and CDR2 is FQNEAQ. Trimming removed 1 base from V and 5 bases from J, with 8 bases in between. This CDR3 region has 13 residues. The CDR3 DNA follows: TGTGCCAGCAGCTTAGGACAGGTGGAGACCCAGTACTTC. Amino acid sequence: CASSLGQVETQYF.

V and J are TRBV19 and TRBJ1-4; tentative D call: TRBD1 (5 bases). The germline V gene encodes CDR1 LNHDA and CDR2 SQIVND (reference sequence). The V gene lost 4 bases and the J gene lost 8 bases, with 14 bases spanning the gap. The CDR3 consists of 14 residues. The CDR3 loop reads CASSNRQGGEKLFF. The CDR3 DNA reads TGTGCCAGTAGTAATCGGCAGGGCGGAGAAAAACTGTTTTTT. Filled out from reference TRBV19 and TRBJ1-4, the complete variable domain reads DGGITQSPKYLFRKEGQNVTLSCEQNLNHDAMYWYRQDPGQGLRLIYYSQIVNDFQKGDIAEGYSVSREKKESFPLTVTSAQKNPTAFYLCASSNRQGGEKLFFGSGTQLSVL.

The genes are TRBV7-6 and TRBJ2-2, with 16 nucleotides matching TRBD2. The CDR3 loop spans 17 amino acids. V gave up 5 bases and J gave up 5 bases; unmatched junction bases: 5. Germline CDR1 reads SGHVS; CDR2 reads FNYEAQ. CDR3 sequence reads: CASSPGLAGGYTGELFF. As DNA, the CDR3 is TGTGCCAGCAGCCCGGGACTAGCGGGAGGGTATACCGGGGAGCTGTTTTTT.

This clone came up once. The rearrangement joins TRBV6-4 to TRBJ2-3; D is possibly TRBD2 (5 bases). This CDR3 has 14 amino acids. The germline CDR1 and CDR2 sequences are MRHNA and SNTAGT. The V end lost 4 bases, the J end lost 2 bases, and 10 bases lay between the germline ends. CDR3 DNA sequence: TGTGCCAGCAGTGCGAGCGGTTACACAGATACGCAGTATTTT. It is translated as CASSASGYTDTQYF.

This clone was counted once. The V call is TRBV6-5, the J call TRBJ1-1; 7 bases map to TRBD1. Germline V gene sequence: CDR1 MNHEY, CDR2 SVGAGI. V shed 7 bases, J shed 6 bases, and the junction held 5 bases outside the gene matches. CDR3 length: 12 amino acids. Written as DNA, the CDR3 is TGTGCCAGCACCACAGGGGTGGCTGAAGCTTTCTTT. Translated, it gives CASTTGVAEAFF.

V usage is TRBV9 and J usage is TRBJ2-7; possible D gene TRBD1, 5 bases. The germline V gene has CDR1 SGDLS and CDR2 YYNGEE. The CDR3 is 14 residues long. Trimming took off 1 base at V and 2 bases at J, with 10 bases between the two ends. The CDR3 sequence is CASSVLAGTYEQYF. For the CDR3, the DNA is TGTGCCAGCAGCGTATTGGCAGGGACCTACGAGCAGTACTTC. The variable domain in full, with the rest retrieved from reference TRBV9 and TRBJ2-7, is DSGVTQTPKHLITATGQRVTLRCSPRSGDLSVYWYQQSLDQGLQFLIQYYNGEERAKGNILERFSAQQFPDLHSELNLSSLELGDSALYFCASSVLAGTYEQYFGPGTRLTVT.

The V gene is TRBV7-2, the J gene TRBJ2-1, with 9 bases lining up with TRBD2. CDR1 is SGHTA, CDR2 FQGNSA, per germline. With 5 bases clipped from V and 7 bases from J, the junction kept 15 bases outside the gene matches. The CDR3 loop spans 17 amino acids. CDR3 nucleotides: TGTGCCAGCAGCACACAAGGGACTAGCCCACGGATAAATGAGCAGTTCTTC. Its protein is CASSTQGTSPRINEQFF.

The V gene is TRBV28, the J gene TRBJ2-7; perhaps D is TRBD1 or TRBD2 (5 bases each). Trimming took off 6 bases at V and 0 bases at J, with 15 bases between the two ends. CDR1 is MDHEN and CDR2 is SYDVKM in the germline V gene. The length of the CDR3 is 15 residues. CDR3: CASSGAEGSSYEQYF. CDR3 nucleotides: TGTGCCAGCAGCGGAGCTGAGGGGAGCTCCTACGAGCAGTACTTC.

A few counts support this clone. CDR3 sequence: CASRTRDNSYEQYF. For the CDR3, the DNA is TGTGCCAGCAGGACCCGGGACAACTCCTACGAGCAGTACTTC. The V call is TRBV2, the J call TRBJ2-7; TRBD1 is a possible D gene (6 bases). Trimming shortened V by 6 bases and J by 0 bases, and 12 bases separated the two germline ends. This CDR3 spans 14 amino acids. Germline CDR1 and CDR2: SNHLY and FYNNEI.

The V and J genes are TRBV30 and TRBJ2-7; D perhaps matches TRBD2 (5 bases). Germline loops: CDR1 GTSNPN, CDR2 SVGIG (reference sequence). Trimming cost V 2 bases and J 4 bases, with 6 bases left between them. The CDR3 sequence is 11 residues long. The CDR3 coding sequence is TGTGCCTGGAGTTTAGCGTACGAGCAGTACTTC. It is translated as CAWSLAYEQYF.

The CDR3 here is CAWSVNIQETQYF. DNA for the CDR3: TGTGCCTGGAGTGTAAACATCCAAGAGACCCAGTACTTC. V and J are TRBV30 and TRBJ2-5; D gene unclear. The CDR3 extends over 13 amino acids. Germline assignment: CDR1 GTSNPN and CDR2 SVGIG (reference sequence). Trimming shortened V by 0 bases and J by 1 base, and 6 bases separated the two germline ends.

The chain employs TRBV9 and TRBJ1-2; a possible D gene is TRBD1 (5 bases). Germline CDR1 reads SGDLS; CDR2 reads YYNGEE. The CDR3 sequence is 15 residues long. The V end was cut by 6 bases, the J end by 2 bases, with 17 bases between. The CDR3 protein is CASTHPSRDNYGYTF. DNA of the CDR3: TGTGCCAGCACCCACCCGTCTCGGGACAACTATGGCTACACCTTC.

This chain connects TRBV18 to TRBJ2-2; 7 nucleotides agree with TRBD1. The CDR3 runs 13 residues. Germline CDR1 KGHSH, CDR2 LQKENI. Losses at the gene ends were 3 bases for V and 15 bases for J; bases not matched to a gene: 10. The CDR3 nucleotides are TGTGCCAGCTCACCCCGGACAGGAGAGGTTGTGTTTTTT. This codes for CASSPRTGEVVFF.

The genes are TRBV5-4 and TRBJ2-7; D is ambiguous. This CDR3 is 14 amino acids long. Deletions cut 7 bases from V and 0 bases from J, with 14 bases between. Germline CDR1 is SGHNT and CDR2 is YYREEE (reference sequence). Here the CDR3 DNA reads TGTGCCAGCCACGTGGATCCGAGCTCCTACGAGCAGTACTTC. It is translated as CASHVDPSSYEQYF.

The chain recombines TRBV28 with TRBJ1-2; 7 nucleotides align to TRBD1. This CDR3 spans 15 amino acids. The V gene's germline CDR1 is MDHEN and CDR2 SYDVKM. V shed 4 bases, J shed 0 bases, and the junction held 5 bases outside the gene matches. The CDR3: CASSSGTAANYGYTF. In DNA, the CDR3 is TGTGCCAGCAGTTCCGGGACAGCCGCTAACTATGGCTACACCTTC.

This clone was found once. The V gene is TRBV5-1, the J gene TRBJ2-5; TRBD1 might be the D (6 bases). The ends were cut back, 0 bases at V and 5 bases at J, with 11 bases in the middle. Per germline, CDR1 SGHRS and CDR2 YFSETQ. This CDR3 has 14 residues. CDR3 residues: CASSLGTGPETQYF. The CDR3 nucleotides are TGCGCCAGCAGCTTGGGAACAGGGCCGGAGACCCAGTACTTC. Full variable domain (outside the CDR3, taken from reference TRBV5-1 and TRBJ2-5): KAGVTQTPRYLIKTRGQQVTLSCSPISGHRSVSWYQQTPGQGLQFLFEYFSETQRNKGNFPGRFSGRQFSNSRSEMNVSTLELGDSALYLCASSLGTGPETQYFGPGTRLLVL.

CDR3 nucleotide sequence: TGCAGCGTCCAACCGGGACAGGGGGCGATGTACTTC. Its translation: CSVQPGQGAMYF. The chain links TRBV29-1 to TRBJ2-7, with 12 bases identical to TRBD1. The CDR3 contains 12 residues. J was trimmed by 12 bases and V by 6 bases; bases with no gene match: 9. From germline, CDR1 is SQVTM and CDR2 ANQGSEA.

V is TRBV7-9 and J is TRBJ1-2; TRBD1 is a possible D gene (5 bases). Germline V CDR1 and CDR2: SEHNR, FQNEAQ (reference sequence). This CDR3 is 14 amino acids long. Trimming took 4 bases from V and 2 from J, leaving 11 bases between them. The CDR3 here is CASSSMGENYGYTF. CDR3 sequence (DNA): TGTGCCAGCAGCTCCATGGGGGAGAACTATGGCTACACCTTC.

The chain recombines TRBV4-2 with TRBJ2-3, with D possibly being TRBD1 or TRBD2 (6 bases each). This CDR3 comprises 15 residues. Germline V gives CDR1 LGHNA, CDR2 YNFKEQ. Trimming removed 4 bases from V and 1 base from J, with 12 bases in between. The DNA for the CDR3 is TGTGCCAGCAGCCTTATGAGGGGGGGCACAGATACGCAGTATTTT. Its translation is CASSLMRGGTDTQYF.

The chain couples TRBV29-1 to TRBJ2-2; D perhaps matches TRBD1 (6 bases). Germline V lookup: CDR1 SQVTM, CDR2 ANQGSEA. Between the trimmed V and J ends, which lost 4 bases and 2 bases, there was a span of 8 bases. The CDR3 extends over 13 amino acids. The CDR3 DNA is TGCAGCGTTGTCAGGGGAAACACCGGGGAGCTGTTTTTT. Residues: CSVVRGNTGELFF.

CDR3 nucleotide sequence: TGTGCCAGCAGCTTGTTAAAGGGGGCGCGGAACACTGAAGCTTTCTTT. Amino acid sequence: CASSLLKGARNTEAFF. This chain uses TRBV5-6 with TRBJ1-1; the match to TRBD1 covers 7 bases. Germline V gives CDR1 SGHDT, CDR2 YYEEEE. The V segment lost 1 base and the J segment 1 base; nucleotides outside the gene matches: 7. The CDR3 covers 16 residues.

In nucleotides, the CDR3 is TGTGCCAGCAGCTTAATGGCCGGGATATTACTGTTCTTC. Amino acids: CASSLMAGILLFF. The V and J genes are TRBV7-2 and TRBJ2-1, with D tentatively TRBD2 (5 bases). CDR1 and CDR2 from the germline V gene are SGHTA and FQGNSA. The CDR3 covers 13 residues. The V end was cut by 2 bases, the J end by 15 bases, with 17 bases between.

The chain employs TRBV7-2 and TRBJ2-2; D tentatively reads TRBD1 or TRBD2 (5 bases each). CDR1 SGHTA and CDR2 FQGNSA come from the germline V gene. The CDR3 consists of 15 residues. Trimming took 1 base from V and 7 from J, leaving 13 bases between them. The CDR3 DNA is TGTGCCAGCAGCTTAGGCAGGGAAGGGAGCGGGGAGCTGTTTTTT. It specifies CASSLGREGSGELFF. The full variable domain, its missing parts supplied by reference TRBV7-2 and TRBJ2-2, is GAGVSQSPSNKVTEKGKDVELRCDPISGHTALYWYRQSLGQGLEFLIYFQGNSAPDKSGLPSDRFSAERTGGSVSTLTIQRTQQEDSAVYLCASSLGREGSGELFFGEGSRLTVL.